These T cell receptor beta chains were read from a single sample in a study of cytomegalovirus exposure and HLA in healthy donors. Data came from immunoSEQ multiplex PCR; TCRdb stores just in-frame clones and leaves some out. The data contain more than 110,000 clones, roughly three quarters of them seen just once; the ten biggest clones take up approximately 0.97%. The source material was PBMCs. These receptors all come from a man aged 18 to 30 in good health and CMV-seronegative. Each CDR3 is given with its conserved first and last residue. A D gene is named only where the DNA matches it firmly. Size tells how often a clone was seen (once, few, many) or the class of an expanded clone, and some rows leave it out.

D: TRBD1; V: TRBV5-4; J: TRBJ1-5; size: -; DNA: TGCGCCAGCAGCCAAAGGACAGGGCACCAGCCCCAGCATTTT; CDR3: CASSQRTGHQPQHF
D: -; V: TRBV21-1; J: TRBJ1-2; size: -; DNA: TGTGCCAGCAGCAAAGGGGCTGGGGGGGGCGATGGCTACACCTTC; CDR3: CASSKGAGGGDGYTF
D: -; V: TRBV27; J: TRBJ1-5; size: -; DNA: TGTGCCAGCGGAGACCTTGGACATTTTGAGAATCAGCCCCAGCATTTT; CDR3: CASGDLGHFENQPQHF
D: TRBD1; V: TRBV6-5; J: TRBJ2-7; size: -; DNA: TGTGCCAGCAGCCGGACAGGGGTTCCCTACGAGCAGTACTTC; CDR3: CASSRTGVPYEQYF
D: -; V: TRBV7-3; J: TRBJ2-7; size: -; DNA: TGTGCCAGCAGCGTAGCCGGGACACCCGGCTCCTACGAGCAGTACTTC; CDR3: CASSVAGTPGSYEQYF
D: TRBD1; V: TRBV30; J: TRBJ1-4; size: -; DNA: TGTGCCTGGAGTGTGCGGGACAGGGGCAATGAAAAACTGTTTTTT; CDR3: CAWSVRDRGNEKLFF
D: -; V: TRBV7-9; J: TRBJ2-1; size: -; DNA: TGTGCCAGCAGCTTGGCCGGGACGGAGGGCAGTGAGCAGTTCTTC; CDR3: CASSLAGTEGSEQFF
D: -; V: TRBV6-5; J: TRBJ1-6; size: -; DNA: TGTGCCAGCAGAAAGGGCGGACTAGATAATTCACCCCTCCACTTT; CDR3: CASRKGGLDNSPLHF
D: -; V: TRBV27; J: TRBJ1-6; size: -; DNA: TGTGCCAGCTCGTTTCCGGGACAAGGGAATTCACCCCTCCACTTT; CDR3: CASSFPGQGNSPLHF
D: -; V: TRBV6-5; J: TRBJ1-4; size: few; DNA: TGTGCCAGCAGTTACTCAGGGAGGGAGTATGAAAAACTGTTTTTT; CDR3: CASSYSGREYEKLFF
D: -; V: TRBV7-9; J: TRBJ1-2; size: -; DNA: TGTGCCAGCAGCTTAGGGGGGGATGGCTACACCTTC; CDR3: CASSLGGDGYTF
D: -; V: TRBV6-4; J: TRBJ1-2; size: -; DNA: TGTGCCAGCAGCGCCCCTGTATTGGGGGGAGTGGGGACCTTC; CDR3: CASSAPVLGGVGTF
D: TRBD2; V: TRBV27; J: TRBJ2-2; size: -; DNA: TGTGCCAGCAGTTTTTGGTTAGCGGGGGCCCAGAACACCGGGGAGCTGTTTTTT; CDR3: CASSFWLAGAQNTGELFF
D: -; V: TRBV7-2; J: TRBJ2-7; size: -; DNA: TGTGCCAGCAGCTTGTGGACAGACTCCTACGAGCAGTACTTC; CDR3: CASSLWTDSYEQYF